Listed below are T cell receptor beta chains from one sample, sequenced in a study of blood T cell repertoires in COVID-19. Method: immunoSEQ multiplex PCR; TCRdb's copy keeps in-frame clones and lacks some. The sample lists just over 650,000 clones; approximately 90% were seen once. Source material: peripheral blood. The receptors originated from a young woman with acute or convalescent COVID-19. Each CDR3 is given with its conserved first and last residue. A D gene is named only where the DNA matches it firmly. Some rows have no size entry. The others give once, few or many, or a class for an expanded clone.

d_call	v_call	clone_size	j_call	cdr3_aa	cdr3_nt
TRBD2	TRBV5-1	.	TRBJ2-3	CASSLALAGASARGGTQYF	TGCGCCAGCAGCTTGGCGCTAGCGGGGGCCTCAGCTCGCGGGGGTACGCAGTATTTT
.	TRBV5-5	.	TRBJ1-2	CASSLGGSLYGYTF	TGTGCCAGCAGCTTGGGGGGCAGCCTCTATGGCTACACCTTC
TRBD2	TRBV3-1/TRBV3-2	.	TRBJ2-7	CASSPLTSGGHYEQYF	TGTGCCAGCAGCCCACTGACTAGCGGGGGTCATTACGAGCAGTACTTC
.	TRBV4-1	.	TRBJ2-2	CASSQSALRGTGELFF	TGCGCCAGCAGCCAATCAGCTCTCCGGGGAACCGGGGAGCTGTTTTTT
.	TRBV27	.	TRBJ1-2	CASRMGGGGGYTF	TGTGCCAGCAGGATGGGAGGGGGAGGTGGCTACACCTTC
TRBD1	TRBV30	.	TRBJ1-3	CAWSVGAGGMAGNTIYF	TGTGCCTGGAGTGTAGGGGCAGGGGGGATGGCTGGAAACACCATATATTTT
.	TRBV7-9	.	TRBJ2-5	CASSQAPQETQYF	TGTGCCAGCAGCCAGGCCCCTCAAGAGACCCAGTACTTC
TRBD1	TRBV14	.	TRBJ1-2	CASSRQGQGALRYTF	TGTGCCAGCAGCCGTCAGGGACAGGGGGCATTGCGCTACACCTTC
TRBD1	TRBV5-5	.	TRBJ1-1	CASSPRQGANLNTEAFF	TGTGCCAGCAGCCCGAGACAGGGGGCCAATTTGAACACTGAAGCTTTCTTT
.	TRBV6-1	.	TRBJ1-5	CASSERGYQPQHF	TGTGCCAGCAGTGAAAGGGGTTATCAGCCCCAGCATTTT
.	TRBV19	once	TRBJ1-5	CASKVGAQPQHF	TGTGCCAGTAAGGTGGGGGCTCAGCCCCAGCATTTT
TRBD1	TRBV5-1	.	TRBJ1-5	CASSLGGTGAQPQHF	TGCGCCAGCAGCTTAGGAGGGACAGGGGCTCAGCCCCAGCATTTT
.	TRBV7-2	.	TRBJ1-2	CASSPDYSGAGYTF	TGTGCCAGCAGCCCCGACTATTCAGGGGCCGGCTACACCTTC
.	TRBV3-1/TRBV3-2	.	TRBJ1-5	CASSRDSGNQPQHF	TGTGCCAGCAGTCGTGACTCGGGAAATCAGCCCCAGCATTTT
.	TRBV12-5	.	TRBJ1-1	CASGWMGGTEAFF	TGTGCTAGTGGTTGGATGGGGGGGACTGAAGCTTTCTTT
.	TRBV7-9	.	TRBJ1-5	CASSLVGEPQHF	TGTGCCAGCAGCTTAGTGGGAGAGCCCCAGCATTTT
TRBD2	TRBV2	.	TRBJ2-3	CASSVRGGRTDTQYF	TGTGCCAGCAGTGTTCGGGGGGGGCGCACAGATACGCAGTATTTT